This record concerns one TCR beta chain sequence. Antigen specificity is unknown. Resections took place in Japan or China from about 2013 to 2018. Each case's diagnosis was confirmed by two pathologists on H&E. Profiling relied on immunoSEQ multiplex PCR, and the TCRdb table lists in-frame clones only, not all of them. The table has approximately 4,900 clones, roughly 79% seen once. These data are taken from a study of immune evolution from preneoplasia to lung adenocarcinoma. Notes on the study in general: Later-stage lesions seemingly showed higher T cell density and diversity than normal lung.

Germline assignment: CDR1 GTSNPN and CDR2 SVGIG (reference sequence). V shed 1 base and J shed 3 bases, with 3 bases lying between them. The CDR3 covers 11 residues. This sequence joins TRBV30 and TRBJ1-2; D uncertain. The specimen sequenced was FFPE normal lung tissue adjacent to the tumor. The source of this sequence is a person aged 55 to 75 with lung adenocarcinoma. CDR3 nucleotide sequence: TGTGCCTGGAGTGGTGACTATGGCTACACCTTC. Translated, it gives CAWSGDYGYTF.